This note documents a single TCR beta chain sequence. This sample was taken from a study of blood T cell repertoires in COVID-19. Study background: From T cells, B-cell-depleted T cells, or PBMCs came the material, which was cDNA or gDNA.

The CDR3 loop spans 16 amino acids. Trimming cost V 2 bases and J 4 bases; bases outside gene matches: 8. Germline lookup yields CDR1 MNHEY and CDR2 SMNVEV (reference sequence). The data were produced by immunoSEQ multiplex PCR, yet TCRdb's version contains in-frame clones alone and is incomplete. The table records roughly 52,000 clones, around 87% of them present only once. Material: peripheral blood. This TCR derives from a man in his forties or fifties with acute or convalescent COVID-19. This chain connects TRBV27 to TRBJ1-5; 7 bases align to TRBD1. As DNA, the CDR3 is TGTGCCAGCAGTTTAAGAGGGACAGTAAGTAATCAGCCCCAGCATTTT. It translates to CASSLRGTVSNQPQHF.